This T cell receptor (beta chain) appears in the sequencing data of a study of blood T cell repertoires in COVID-19. Study background: T cells, B-cell-depleted T cells, or PBMCs provided the cDNA or gDNA that served as material.

With 2 bases removed from V and 8 bases from J, the gap between germline ends came to 18 bases. This CDR3 spans 15 amino acids. Germline CDR1 reads SNHLY; CDR2 reads FYNNEI. The protocol was immunoSEQ multiplex PCR, while the TCRdb copy is restricted to in-frame clones and leaves out a portion. The sample has 450,000 or so clones, around 90% seen once. During active infection, Seattle patients enrolled and were then monitored through disease. The chain employs TRBV2 and TRBJ1-2; D is perhaps TRBD1 (6 bases). The sample was peripheral blood. The sequence derives from a man aged 18-30 years with COVID-19, enrolled during active disease. CDR3 residues: CASSEITGGGRGYTF. CDR3 coding DNA: TGTGCCAGCAGTGAAATCACCGGCGGGGGCAGAGGCTACACCTTC. The variable domain in full, completed from reference TRBV2 and TRBJ1-2, reads EPEVTQTPSHQVTQMGQEVILRCVPISNHLYFYWYRQILGQKVEFLVSFYNNEISEKSEIFDDQFSVERPDGSNFTLKIRSTKLEDSAMYFCASSEITGGGRGYTFGSGTRLTVV.